Listed below are T cell receptor beta chains from one sample, sequenced in a study of blood T cells in healthy people across ages. One entry per CDR3 protein, called by TCRdb with MiXCR from the 5' RACE reads. The sample contains approximately 830,000 distinct CDR3 sequences, approximately 59% of which appear only once. Sequencing was done on a sample of blood. The receptors were gathered from a man aged 25-45 years in good health. Both conserved end residues are part of each CDR3. A D gene is named only where the DNA matches it firmly. Where a row states a size, it is once, few, many or the class of an expanded clone; other rows omit it.

j_gene,d_gene,v_gene,abundance,CDR3nt,CDR3aa
TRBJ1-4,TRBD1,TRBV6-1,few,TGTGCCAGCAGTGAAACCGCCGGTGGGACAGTTGAAAAACTGTTTTTT,CASSETAGGTVEKLFF
TRBJ1-2,TRBD1,TRBV2,once,TGTGCCAGCAGTGAACCAGACAGGGGGCTTAGTGGCTACACCTTC,CASSEPDRGLSGYTF
TRBJ2-5,TRBD2,TRBV29-1,once,TGCAGCGTGGGGGGTCCTAGCGGGGGAGAAGAGACCCAGTACTTC,CSVGGPSGGEETQYF
TRBJ1-2,.,TRBV28,.,TGTGCCAGCACGCCCGTGGACAGCTACTATGGCTACACCTTC,CASTPVDSYYGYTF
TRBJ1-1,.,TRBV5-1,.,TGCGCCAGCAGCCGAGAGCCTCGCCTGAACACTGAAGCTTTCTTT,CASSREPRLNTEAFF
TRBJ1-1,.,TRBV4-2,.,TGTGCCAGCAGCCAAAACAGGGACGGAGCTTTCTTT,CASSQNRDGAFF
TRBJ2-7,.,TRBV4-2,.,TGTGCCAGCAGCCAGTGGGCCTCCACCTACGAGCAGTACTTC,CASSQWASTYEQYF
TRBJ2-7,.,TRBV19,.,TGTGCCAGTAGTATACAAGGCGGGTTTTACGAGCAGTACTTC,CASSIQGGFYEQYF
TRBJ2-7,.,TRBV3-1,.,TGTGCCAGCAGCCAAGAACCAGCAGGACCGTACGAGCAGTACTTC,CASSQEPAGPYEQYF
TRBJ2-7,.,TRBV13,few,TGTGCCAGCAGCTCGACAGGTGGCACCTACGAGCAGTACTTC,CASSSTGGTYEQYF
TRBJ2-1,.,TRBV4-2,.,TGTGCCAGCAGCCCTCCCGGACCTGGGTCCCCTCACAATGAGCAGTTCTTC,CASSPPGPGSPHNEQFF
TRBJ1-5,.,TRBV20-1,.,TGCAGTGCCAGACCGGACGAGGGGTTGGGGAGGCCCCAGCATTTT,CSARPDEGLGRPQHF
TRBJ2-3,.,TRBV30,.,TGTGCCTGGAGTTCTGCTCAGACACCCGCGGATACGCAGTATTTT,CAWSSAQTPADTQYF
TRBJ1-2,TRBD1,TRBV5-1,.,TGCGCCAGCAGCATCGGGGACAGGGATAACTATGGCTACACCTTC,CASSIGDRDNYGYTF
TRBJ2-5,.,TRBV10-3,.,TGTGCCATCAGTGAGGTGATAGCGAAAGAGACCCAGTACTTC,CAISEVIAKETQYF
TRBJ1-2,TRBD1,TRBV27,.,TGTGCCAGCAGTTTGAGGGGACAGGGGCTCCATGGCTACACCTTC,CASSLRGQGLHGYTF
TRBJ2-7,.,TRBV12-3/TRBV12-4,few,TGTGCCAGCAGTTTAGCCAGGGGAGGGTACGAGCAGTACTTC,CASSLARGGYEQYF
TRBJ2-5,.,TRBV11-2,.,TGTGCCAGCAGCTTAGGAACAGGAGGTTACCAAGAGACCCAGTACTTC,CASSLGTGGYQETQYF
TRBJ2-7,.,TRBV28,.,TGTGCCAGCAGTTCGGGGGACATATTCCCCGAGCAGTACTTC,CASSSGDIFPEQYF
TRBJ2-6,.,TRBV12-3/TRBV12-4,.,TGTGCCAGCAGATACACCCCGGGGTGCTCTGGGGCCAACGTCCTGACTTTC,CASRYTPGCSGANVLTF
TRBJ2-6,.,TRBV5-1,.,TGCGCCAGCAGCCCTATGGATTCCAGCTCTGGGGCCAACGTCCTGACTTTC,CASSPMDSSSGANVLTF
TRBJ2-2,TRBD1,TRBV5-1,.,TGCGCCAGCAGCTTGGGACAGGGGGTGACCGGGGAGCTGTTTTTT,CASSLGQGVTGELFF
TRBJ2-5,TRBD2,TRBV6-5,.,TGTGCCAGCATTTCGGCTAGCGGGGGACAAGAGACCCAGTACTTC,CASISASGGQETQYF
TRBJ2-7,TRBD1,TRBV6-5,.,TGTGCCAGCAGTCCCTTCCGACAGGGTGGAGAGCAGTACTTC,CASSPFRQGGEQYF
TRBJ2-3,.,TRBV6-4,.,TGTGCCAGCAGTGAGATTGGCGGGGGCACAGATACGCAGTATTTT,CASSEIGGGTDTQYF
TRBJ2-5,.,TRBV6-5,.,TGTGCCAGCAGGGATAAGGGGGGAACTGAGACCCAGTACTTC,CASRDKGGTETQYF
TRBJ2-1,.,TRBV12-3/TRBV12-4,.,TGTGCCAGCAGTTTACTGAGGGTTGGTGAGCAGTTTTTC,CASSLLRVGEQFF
TRBJ2-3,.,TRBV28,.,TGTGCCAGCAGGGCCCCGGGGGGCCTCACAGATACGCAGTATTTT,CASRAPGGLTDTQYF
TRBJ1-1,TRBD1,TRBV3-1,once,TGTGCCAGCAGCCAAGAGCTGGGACAGGGCGCCGAAGCTTTCTTT,CASSQELGQGAEAFF
TRBJ2-7,TRBD2,TRBV9,.,TGTGCCAGCAGCCACGGACTAGCGGGGGGCTACGAGCAGTACTTC,CASSHGLAGGYEQYF
TRBJ2-5,.,TRBV9,.,TGTGCCAGCAGCGTCCCGGGGGGCGAAGAGACCCAGTACTTC,CASSVPGGEETQYF
TRBJ1-2,.,TRBV6-5,.,TGTGCCAGCAGTTACTCGGGCTCGAGTAACTATGGCTACACCTTC,CASSYSGSSNYGYTF
TRBJ2-5,TRBD1,TRBV20-1,.,TGCAATGCAAAGACAGGGGAGGAGATCCAAGAGACCCAGTACTTC,CNAKTGEEIQETQYF
TRBJ2-6,.,TRBV6-5,.,TGTGCCAGCAGTTATGGGGCCTCTGGGGCCAACGTCCTGACTTTC,CASSYGASGANVLTF
TRBJ2-5,TRBD1,TRBV29-1,many,TGCAGCGTTGAAGGAGGACAGGGTCGGGAGACCCAGTACTTC,CSVEGGQGRETQYF
TRBJ2-4,.,TRBV28,.,TGTGCCAGCAGTTTATGGGGCGAAGGGCAGTACTTC,CASSLWGEGQYF
TRBJ2-5,TRBD2,TRBV20-1,.,TGCAGTGCAGCGGGGGACGCGGGGGCATACCAAGAGACCCAGTACTTC,CSAAGDAGAYQETQYF